One TCR beta chain is described in this entry. This specimen belongs to a study of control samples from healthy donors and cancer patients. The repertoire was sequenced with immunoSEQ multiplex PCR; TCRdb's copy has only in-frame clones and lacks some. The sample comprises 150,000 to 200,000 clones, approximately 96% of which are singletons, and 8.5% rests with the top ten. CDR3 length equals 14 residues. V was trimmed by 2 bases and J by 5 bases, leaving 9 bases between them. Per the germline V gene, CDR1 is SGHTA and CDR2 is FQGNSA. Sequencing was carried out using blood. The TCR originated in a woman aged 40 to 50 in good health. V gene TRBV7-2 combines with J gene TRBJ1-4; D is unclear. The CDR3 is CASSLREGNEKLFF. CDR3 nucleotides: TGTGCCAGCAGCTTAAGGGAAGGAAATGAAAAACTGTTTTTT.